This TCR beta chain was identified during a study of patients and donors after allogeneic stem cell transplantation. This CDR3 contains 14 residues. Germline values: CDR1 SGHRS, CDR2 YFSETQ. Points on this clonotype: Germline is not matched at one junction end, which may reflect a read error.

TCRdb passed the RT-PCR reads through MiXCR, listing each CDR3 protein once. The data hold 20,000 or so distinct CDR3 sequences, with 35% to 45% observed a single time. The specimen sequenced was blood, either unsorted or a sorted T cell fraction (not recorded which). This sequence was found in a human donor who was either an allogeneic HSCT recipient or a stem cell or donor lymphocyte infusion donor (not recorded which). It is not recorded whose cells these are; they may come from a transplant donor. The genes are TRBV5-1 and TRBJ2-1, with 9 bases matching TRBD1. The CDR3 sequence: CASSLGPLDRGSVF. In DNA, the CDR3 is TGCGCCAGCAGCTTGGGCCCATTGGACAGGGGAAGTGTCTTC. The full variable domain, with the rest looked up from reference TRBV5-1 and TRBJ2-1, is KAGVTQTPRYLIKTRGQQVTLSCSPISGHRSVSWYQQTPGQGLQFLFEYFSETQRNKGNFPGRFSGRQFSNSRSEMNVSTLELGDSALYLCASSLGPLDRGSVFGPGTRLTVL.